This TCR beta chain was sequenced for a study of radiotherapy plus CTLA-4 blockade in lung cancer. Across the study: Disease control was achieved by over 25% of patients, and objective responses by over 15%. General observations from the study: Interferon-beta and early blood T cell clone dynamics reportedly predicted response best.

Germline values: CDR1 MGHDK, CDR2 SYGVNS. The CDR3 totals 14 residues. Trimming at V came to 4 bases and at J to 4 bases, leaving 5 bases not matched to a gene. Note on this clone: Its target is unknown.

Assay: immunoSEQ multiplex PCR; the TCRdb copy retains only in-frame clones and omits some. Here the sample spans around 56,000 clones, 70% to 80% being singletons. In chemo-refractory metastatic non-small-cell lung cancer, patients got ipilimumab CTLA-4 blockade together with focal radiation. The genes are TRBV25-1 and TRBJ1-2; 8 nucleotides line up with TRBD1. The sequences come from peripheral blood, collected from a patient treated with radiotherapy plus ipilimumab. The TCR sequence derives from a human donor with non-small cell lung cancer who had a complete response to radiotherapy plus ipilimumab. CDR3 DNA sequence: TGTGCCAGCAGTGGACAGGGGCGAACCTATGGCTACACCTTC. It codes for CASSGQGRTYGYTF.